This T cell receptor beta chain appears in the sequencing data of a study of post-analysis software for immune sequencing data. Study conclusions and caveats: Multiple sclerosis patients showed significantly lower normalized Chao1 diversity than controls did. A handful of TRBV segments were significantly more frequent in patients than in controls. TRBV5-6, TRBV5-1 and TRBV20-1 were among these segments.

This clonotype showed up many times. Its antigen is currently unknown. Unique molecular identifiers were present in the TCR beta cDNA libraries. Researchers reported roughly 510,000 cDNA molecules coming from around 1 to 10 million T cells. One entry per CDR3 protein, called by TCRdb with MiXCR from the PCR reads. The table lists hundreds of thousands of distinct CDR3 sequences, roughly 27% of them singletons. This CDR3 is 14 amino acids long. Germline trimming cut 3 bases from V and 9 bases from J; bases unmatched to any gene: 5. Germline V CDR1 and CDR2: SQVTM, ANQGSEA. Sequencing was performed on blood. This rearrangement joins TRBV29-1 to TRBJ2-1, with 13 nucleotides matching TRBD2. This TCR was sampled from a girl under 18 with multiple sclerosis. The CDR3 spells CSVDGLAGAVEQFF. For the CDR3, the DNA is TGCAGCGTTGATGGACTAGCGGGAGCAGTTGAGCAGTTCTTC.